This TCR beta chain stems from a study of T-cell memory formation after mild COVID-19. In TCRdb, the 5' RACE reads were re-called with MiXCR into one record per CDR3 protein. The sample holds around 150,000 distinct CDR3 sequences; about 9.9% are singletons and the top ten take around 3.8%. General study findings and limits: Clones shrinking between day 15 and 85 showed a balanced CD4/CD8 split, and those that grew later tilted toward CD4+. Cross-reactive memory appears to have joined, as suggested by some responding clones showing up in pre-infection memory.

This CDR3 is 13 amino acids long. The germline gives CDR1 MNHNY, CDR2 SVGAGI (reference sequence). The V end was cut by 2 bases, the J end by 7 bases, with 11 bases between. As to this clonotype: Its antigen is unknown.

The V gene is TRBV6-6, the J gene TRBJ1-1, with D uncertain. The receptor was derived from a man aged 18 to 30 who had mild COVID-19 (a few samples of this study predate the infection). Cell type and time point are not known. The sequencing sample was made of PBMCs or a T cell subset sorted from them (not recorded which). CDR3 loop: CASSYPPSSEAFF. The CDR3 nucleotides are TGTGCCAGCAGTTACCCCCCCAGCAGTGAAGCTTTCTTT.